The 3 T cell receptor beta chains given below trace back to one sample, sequenced in a study of cytomegalovirus exposure and HLA in healthy donors. With 60 Vbeta and 13 Jbeta primers, the PCR was carried out. Profiling relied on immunoSEQ multiplex PCR, and the TCRdb table lists in-frame clones only, not all of them. The sample consists of around 150,000 clones, 73% of them appearing once. The specimen was PBMCs. These receptors all stem from a human donor in good health.

The chain combines TRBV27 with TRBJ2-7; D perhaps matches TRBD2 (8 bases). Germline V gene data show CDR1 as MNHEY and CDR2 as SMNVEV (reference sequence). V lost 2 bases to trimming and J lost 6 bases, with 20 bases between them. The length of the CDR3 is 16 residues. CDR3 in amino acids: CASSLRGPGGPGEQYF. CDR3 sequence (DNA): TGTGCCAGCAGTTTAAGGGGGCCGGGAGGGCCGGGCGAGCAGTACTTC.

Remarks on this clone: The junction departs from germline at one end; a sequencing error may be responsible. V and J are TRBV7-2 and TRBJ1-2; D call uncertain. CDR3 size: 13 residues. Germline CDR1 reads SGHTA; CDR2 reads FQGNSA. The CDR3 loop reads CASSLDPSYRYTF. The CDR3 DNA sequence: TGTGCCAGCAGCTTAGACCCTAGCTATCGCTACACCTTC.

The rearrangement uses TRBV6-5 and TRBJ2-1; 8 bases are a match to TRBD2. CDR1 MNHEY and CDR2 SVGAGI come from the germline V gene. Unmatched junction bases numbered 3, after V lost 5 bases and J lost 0 bases. CDR3 size: 15 residues. The CDR3 here is CASSSGGLSYNEQFF. The CDR3 coding sequence is TGTGCCAGCAGTAGCGGGGGCCTCTCCTACAATGAGCAGTTCTTC.